Following are 15 T cell receptor beta chains from one sample sequenced in a study of tumor-infiltrating lymphocytes in oesophageal squamous cell carcinoma. TCRdb reprocessed the PCR reads via MiXCR and lists one record per CDR3 protein. The table lists approximately 18,000 distinct CDR3 sequences, over 40% of them singletons. Sequenced input: esophageal tumor tissue. All receptors derive from a male donor with esophageal squamous cell carcinoma.

This chain connects TRBV11-1 to TRBJ1-1; TRBD1 matches at 7 bases. The J segment lost 0 bases and the V segment lost 6 bases, leaving 4 bases of the junction unmatched. Germline CDR1 is SGHAT and CDR2 is FQDESV (reference sequence). This CDR3 region has 14 residues. The CDR3, as DNA: TGTGCCAGCAGGAGCACAGGGGTGAACACTGAAGCTTTCTTT. It codes for CASRSTGVNTEAFF.

The chain combines TRBV6-1 with TRBJ1-2; weak D call: TRBD2 (5 bases). The end of the DNA fits TRBJ2-7 better, so the J call may be wrong. This CDR3 has 15 residues. Germline V gene sequence: CDR1 MNHNS, CDR2 SASEGT. The chain's CDR3 is CASSPGLPGFYEQYF. In DNA, the CDR3 is TGTGCCAGCAGCCCCGGACTTCCTGGGTTCTACGAGCAGTACTTC.

This clonotype occurred a few times. The rearrangement uses TRBV6-1 and TRBJ1-2, with no clear D. Germline V gene lookup returns CDR1 MNHNS and CDR2 SASEGT. V lost 4 bases and J lost 4, with 10 bases in between. The CDR3 is 13 residues long. This CDR3 is CASSGGRGYGYTF. In DNA form, the CDR3 reads TGTGCCAGCAGTGGCGGGCGTGGCTATGGCTACACCTTC.

This clonotype was detected only a few times. The V gene is TRBV7-6, the J gene TRBJ1-2; D uncertain. The CDR3 runs 11 residues. The germline CDR1 and CDR2 sequences are SGHVS and FNYEAQ. Trimming took off 0 bases at V and 6 bases at J, with 2 bases between the two ends. The CDR3 here is CASSLADGYTF. The CDR3 bases are TGTGCCAGCAGCTTAGCCGATGGCTACACCTTC. The whole variable domain, remainder taken from reference TRBV7-6 and TRBJ1-2, is GAGVSQSPRYKVTKRGQDVALRCDPISGHVSLYWYRQALGQGPEFLTYFNYEAQQDKSGLPNDRFSAERPEGSISTLTIQRTEQRDSAMYRCASSLADGYTFGSGTRLTVV.

The chain combines TRBV7-8 with TRBJ2-5, with unresolved D. The germline CDR1 and CDR2 sequences are SGHVS and FQNEAQ. The V and J ends lost 6 bases and 4 bases respectively, with 6 bases between them. The CDR3 contains 11 residues. In nucleotides, the CDR3 is TGTGCCAGCAGTCCCCGAGAGACCCAGTACTTC. The encoded protein is CASSPRETQYF.

This clonotype is termed medium-sized. The chain joins TRBV7-9 to TRBJ2-5; 8 bases align to TRBD1. The junction had 10 bases not matched to a gene; V was cut back by 5 bases and J by 5 bases. The CDR3 contains 15 residues. The V gene's germline CDR1 is SEHNR and CDR2 FQNEAQ (reference sequence). The CDR3 region has the DNA TGTGCCAGCAGCAAGACCCAGGGGGCTGGGGAGACCCAGTACTTC. Residues: CASSKTQGAGETQYF. The full variable domain, in which reference TRBV7-9 and TRBJ2-5 provide the parts outside the CDR3, is DTGVSQNPRHKITKRGQNVTFRCDPISEHNRLYWYRQTLGQGPEFLTYFQNEAQLEKSRLLSDRFSAERPKGSFSTLEIQRTEQGDSAMYLCASSKTQGAGETQYFGPGTRLLVL.

This clonotype was seen at least ten times. The V call is TRBV19, the J call TRBJ2-7; TRBD1 is a possible D gene (6 bases). Looked up from germline, CDR1 is LNHDA and CDR2 is SQIVND (reference sequence). Between the trimmed V and J ends, which lost 5 bases and 2 bases, there was a span of 10 bases. CDR3 length: 13 residues. The CDR3 region has the DNA TGTGCCAGTAGTTCCACAGGGACCTACGAGCAGTACTTC. The encoded protein is CASSSTGTYEQYF.

This clonotype was counted many times. The chain joins TRBV7-3 to TRBJ2-6; tentatively, D is TRBD2 (5 bases). The germline V and J ends were trimmed by 5 bases and 1 base, with 12 bases remaining between them. Germline V gene lookup returns CDR1 SGHTA and CDR2 FQGTGA. The CDR3 sequence is 16 residues long. The CDR3 spells CASSPPGSSGANVLTF. In DNA form, the CDR3 reads TGTGCCAGCAGCCCGCCTGGGAGTTCTGGGGCCAACGTCCTGACTTTC.

This clonotype is deemed medium-sized (0.01 to 0.1%). The J gene is TRBJ1-1, the V gene TRBV6-6; TRBD1 might be the D (5 bases). The CDR3 spans 14 residues. Germline lookup yields CDR1 MNHNY and CDR2 SVGAGI (reference sequence). Trimming pared 1 base from V and 4 bases from J, leaving 10 bases between. CDR3 sequence (DNA): TGTGCCAGCAGTTACTGGGACTCCAGCACTGAAGCTTTCTTT. Translated, it gives CASSYWDSSTEAFF.

This clonotype was seen repeatedly, ten times or more. The chain has TRBV18 and TRBJ2-3, with 7 bases aligning to TRBD2. The germline V gene encodes CDR1 KGHSH and CDR2 LQKENI. V shed 6 bases, J shed 3 bases, and the junction held 12 bases outside the gene matches. The length of the CDR3 is 16 residues. The CDR3 coding sequence is TGTGCCAGCTCGAAAAATCGGGATAGCGGGACAGATACGCAGTATTTT. This encodes CASSKNRDSGTDTQYF.

This clonotype appeared a single time. No conserved phenylalanine or tryptophan ends this CDR3, so it is likely a read error. No DNA is shown, since the ends of the CDR3 on it are uncertain; the CDR3 is the one TCRdb lists. The chain employs TRBV6-1 and TRBJ2-7; TRBD1 reflects the table's D call only, with no check against the DNA. From its first to its last residue, the CDR3 has 17 amino acids. CDR1 is MNHNS and CDR2 is SASEGT in the germline V gene. Here the CDR3 reads CASSPPGQGAFEQYFGA.

This clonotype has just one count. Given a much more abundant clone one base away, this may be a read error. This chain links TRBV12-3 or TRBV12-4 with TRBJ1-5; D unresolved. There are 14 residues in the CDR3. CDR3 residues: CDSDFTAGNQPQHF. As DNA, the CDR3 is TGTGACAGCGATTTTACGGCGGGGAATCAGCCCCAGCATTTT.

The rearrangement joins TRBV18 to TRBJ2-5, with D maybe TRBD1 (5 bases). With the DNA end fitting TRBJ2-7 better, the J assignment may be wrong. CDR3 length: 14 amino acids. Looked up from germline, CDR1 is KGHSH and CDR2 is LQKENI. The CDR3 nucleotides are TGTGCCAGCTCACCTACCCCAGGGTTCTACGAGCAGTACTTC. It translates to CASSPTPGFYEQYF.

This clonotype has only a few counts. The V call is TRBV7-2, the J call TRBJ2-3; D gene uncertain. Between the trimmed V and J ends, which lost 1 base and 0 bases, there was a span of 5 bases. CDR3 length: 14 residues. Germline lookup yields CDR1 SGHTA and CDR2 FQGNSA. This CDR3 reads CASSLDSSTDTQYF. The CDR3 DNA reads as TGTGCCAGCAGCTTAGACTCTAGCACAGATACGCAGTATTTT.

This clonotype turned up a few times. J is TRBJ1-2 and V is TRBV9; 9 bases line up with TRBD1. CDR3 length equals 16 residues. Trimming at V came to 0 bases and at J to 1 base, leaving 4 bases not matched to a gene. Germline CDR1 and CDR2: SGDLS and YYNGEE. Written as DNA, the CDR3 is TGTGCCAGCAGCGTAGATCCGACAGGGGGTAACTATGGCTACACCTTC. This sequence encodes CASSVDPTGGNYGYTF.